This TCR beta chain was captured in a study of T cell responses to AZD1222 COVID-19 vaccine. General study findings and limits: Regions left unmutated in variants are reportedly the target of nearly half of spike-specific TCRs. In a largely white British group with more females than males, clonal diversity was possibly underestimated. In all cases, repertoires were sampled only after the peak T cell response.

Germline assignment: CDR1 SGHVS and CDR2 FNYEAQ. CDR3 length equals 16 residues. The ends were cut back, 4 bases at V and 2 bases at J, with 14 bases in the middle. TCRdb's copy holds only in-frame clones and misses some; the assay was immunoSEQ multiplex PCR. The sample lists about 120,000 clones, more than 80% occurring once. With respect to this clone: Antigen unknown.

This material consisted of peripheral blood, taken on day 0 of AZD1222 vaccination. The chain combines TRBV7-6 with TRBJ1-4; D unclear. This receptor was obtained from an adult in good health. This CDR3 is CASSYNLGGTNEKLFF. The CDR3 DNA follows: TGTGCCAGCAGCTATAACCTCGGTGGCACTAATGAAAAACTGTTTTTT.